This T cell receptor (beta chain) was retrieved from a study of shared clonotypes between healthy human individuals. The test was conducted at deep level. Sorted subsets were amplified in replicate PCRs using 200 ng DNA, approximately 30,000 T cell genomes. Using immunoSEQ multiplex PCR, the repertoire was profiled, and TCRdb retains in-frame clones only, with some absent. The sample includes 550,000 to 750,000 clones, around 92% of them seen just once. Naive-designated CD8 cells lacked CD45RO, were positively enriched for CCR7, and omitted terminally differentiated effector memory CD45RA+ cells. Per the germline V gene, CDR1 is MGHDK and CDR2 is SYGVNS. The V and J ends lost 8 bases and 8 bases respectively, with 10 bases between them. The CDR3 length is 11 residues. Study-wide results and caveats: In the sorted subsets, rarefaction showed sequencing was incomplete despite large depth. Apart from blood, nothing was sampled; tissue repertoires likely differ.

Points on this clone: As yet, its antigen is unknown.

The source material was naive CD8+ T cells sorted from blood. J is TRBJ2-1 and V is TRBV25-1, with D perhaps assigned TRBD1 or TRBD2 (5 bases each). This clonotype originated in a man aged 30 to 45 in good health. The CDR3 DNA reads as TGTGCCAGCTTCGGGGCCGATGAGCAGTTCTTC. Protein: CASFGADEQFF.